This T cell receptor (beta chain) originates from a study of identical twins. The study, taken as a whole, reports: Models, which agreed with sharing between unrelated individuals, nonetheless underestimated the out-of-frame TCR alpha sharing seen in monozygotic twins. Memory repertoires lacked the insertion deficit that abundant cord blood beta clonotypes showed.

TCRdb reprocessed the 5' RACE reads via MiXCR and lists one record per CDR3 protein. This sample has 420,000 or so distinct CDR3 sequences, with around 18% found just once. In this sample, this clonotype turned up many times. Its cognate antigen is unknown. The CDR3 is 14 residues long. The germline V and J ends were trimmed by 5 bases and 4 bases, with 11 bases remaining between them. CDR1 SGHTA and CDR2 FQGNSA come from the germline V gene. The specimen sequenced was naive T cells sorted from blood. This receptor was identified in a man aged 50 to 59 in good health. The J gene is TRBJ2-2, the V gene TRBV7-2; D is undetermined. DNA for the CDR3: TGTGCCAGCAGCGCCCGGGCGTTCACCGGGGAGCTGTTTTTT. Translation: CASSARAFTGELFF. Variable domain in full (rest from reference TRBV7-2 and TRBJ2-2): GAGVSQSPSNKVTEKGKDVELRCDPISGHTALYWYRQSLGQGLEFLIYFQGNSAPDKSGLPSDRFSAERTGGSVSTLTIQRTQQEDSAVYLCASSARAFTGELFFGEGSRLTVL.